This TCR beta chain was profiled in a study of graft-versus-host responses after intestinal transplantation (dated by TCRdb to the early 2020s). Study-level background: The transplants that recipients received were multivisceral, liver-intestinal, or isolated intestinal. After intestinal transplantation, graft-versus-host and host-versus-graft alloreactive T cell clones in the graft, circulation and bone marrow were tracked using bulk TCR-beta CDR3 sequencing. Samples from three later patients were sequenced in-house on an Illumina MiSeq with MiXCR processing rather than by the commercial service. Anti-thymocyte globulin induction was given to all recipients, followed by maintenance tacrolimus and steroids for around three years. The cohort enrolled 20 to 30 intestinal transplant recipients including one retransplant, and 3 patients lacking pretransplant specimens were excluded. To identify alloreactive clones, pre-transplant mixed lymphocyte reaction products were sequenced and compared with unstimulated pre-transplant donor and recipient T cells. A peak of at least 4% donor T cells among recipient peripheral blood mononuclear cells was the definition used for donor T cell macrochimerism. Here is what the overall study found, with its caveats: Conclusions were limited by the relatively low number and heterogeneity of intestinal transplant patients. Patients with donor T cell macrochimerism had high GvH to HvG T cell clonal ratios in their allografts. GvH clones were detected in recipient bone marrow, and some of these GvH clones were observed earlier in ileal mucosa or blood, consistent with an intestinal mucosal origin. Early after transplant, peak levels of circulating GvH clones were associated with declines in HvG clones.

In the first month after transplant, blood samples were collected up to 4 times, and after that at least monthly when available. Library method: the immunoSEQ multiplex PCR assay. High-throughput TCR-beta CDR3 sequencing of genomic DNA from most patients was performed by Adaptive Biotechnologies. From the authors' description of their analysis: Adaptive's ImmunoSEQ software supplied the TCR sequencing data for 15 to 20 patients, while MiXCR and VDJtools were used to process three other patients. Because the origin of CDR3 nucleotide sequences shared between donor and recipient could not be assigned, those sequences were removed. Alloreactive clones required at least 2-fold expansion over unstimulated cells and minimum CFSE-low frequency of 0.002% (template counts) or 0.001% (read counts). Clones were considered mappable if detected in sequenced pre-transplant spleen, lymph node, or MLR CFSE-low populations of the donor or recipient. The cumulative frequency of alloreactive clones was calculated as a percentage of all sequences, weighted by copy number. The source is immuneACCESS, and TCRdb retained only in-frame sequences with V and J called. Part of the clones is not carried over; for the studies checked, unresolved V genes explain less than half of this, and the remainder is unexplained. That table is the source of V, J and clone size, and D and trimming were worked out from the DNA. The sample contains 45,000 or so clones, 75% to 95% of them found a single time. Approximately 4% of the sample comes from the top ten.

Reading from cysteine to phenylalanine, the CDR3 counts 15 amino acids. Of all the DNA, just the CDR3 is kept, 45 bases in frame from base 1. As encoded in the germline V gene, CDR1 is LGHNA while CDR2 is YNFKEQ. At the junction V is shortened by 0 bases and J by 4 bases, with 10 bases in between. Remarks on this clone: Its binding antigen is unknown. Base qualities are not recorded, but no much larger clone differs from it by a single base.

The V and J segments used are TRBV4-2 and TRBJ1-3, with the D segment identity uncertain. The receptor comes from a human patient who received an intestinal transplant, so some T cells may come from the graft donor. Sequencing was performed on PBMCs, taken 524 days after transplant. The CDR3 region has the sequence CASSQEEAPGNTIYF. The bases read TGTGCCAGCAGCCAAGAGGAGGCGCCGGGAAACACCATATATTTT.